The rows below give T cell receptor beta chains drawn from one sample of a study of human T cells and chemical hapten exposure. Each CDR3 protein gets one entry after TCRdb re-called the RACE reads with MiXCR. The repertoire consists of roughly 100,000 distinct CDR3 sequences, with about 10% occurring once and the leading ten covering about 3.1%. Material: whole blood, obtained in connection with sensitization to the hapten diphenylcyclopropenone (DPC). These receptors were collected from a woman aged 60-75 years with alopecia areata. Some clones in this sample may be carry-over from other donors' samples. Each CDR3 is given with its conserved first and last residue. The D gene is left open where the match is weak. For some rows the clone size is stated as once, few or many, or as a class when expanded; others skip it.

>TRBV9|TRBJ2-3|-|TRBD2
CASSIAGGRTDTQYF
TGTGCCAGCAGCATAGCGGGGGGGCGCACAGATACGCAGTATTTT
>TRBV19|TRBJ1-5|many|TRBD1
CASSMGQSNQPQHF
TGTGCCAGTAGTATGGGACAGAGCAATCAGCCCCAGCATTTT
>TRBV20-1|TRBJ2-1|-|TRBD1
CSAPRDRGKNEQFF
TGCAGTGCTCCCCGGGACAGGGGGAAGAATGAGCAGTTCTTC
>TRBV24-1|TRBJ2-5|-|-
CATSDSTVGETQYF
TGTGCCACCAGTGATTCGACGGTGGGAGAGACCCAGTACTTC
>TRBV11-2|TRBJ1-1|few|TRBD1
CASSRRQGKTEAFF
TGTGCCAGCAGCCGGAGACAGGGCAAGACTGAAGCTTTCTTT
>TRBV7-9|TRBJ1-3|-|-
CASSLNPRDTIYF
TGTGCCAGCAGCTTGAACCCCCGGGACACCATATATTTT
>TRBV20-1|TRBJ1-3|-|-
CSAPPAGNRNTIYF
TGCAGTGCCCCCCCTGCAGGGAATAGAAACACCATATATTTT
>TRBV5-4|TRBJ2-3|-|TRBD2
CASSLLAGGADTQYF
TGTGCCAGCAGCTTACTAGCGGGGGGTGCAGATACGCAGTATTTT
>TRBV5-8|TRBJ2-1|-|-
CASSFTGSSYNEQFF
TGTGCCAGCAGCTTCACCGGGTCCTCCTACAATGAGCAGTTCTTC
>TRBV5-8|TRBJ2-3|few|TRBD2
CASSPLLTSGGGADTQYF
TGTGCCAGCAGCCCTCTTCTGACTAGCGGGGGGGGCGCAGATACGCAGTATTTT
>TRBV2|TRBJ1-5|many|-
CASSEPMLNQPQHF
TGTGCCAGCAGTGAACCAATGCTCAATCAGCCCCAGCATTTT
>TRBV18|TRBJ2-7|few|TRBD1
CASSPRTGQNPKGLYEQYF
TGTGCCAGCTCACCGCGGACAGGCCAAAACCCTAAGGGGTTATACGAGCAGTACTTC
>TRBV25-1|TRBJ1-2|many|TRBD1
CASSEVGRGSYGYTF
TGTGCCAGCAGTGAAGTTGGCAGGGGGTCGTATGGCTACACCTTC
>TRBV20-1|TRBJ2-7|many|-
CSAATDSYEQYF
TGCAGTGCCGCGACAGACTCCTACGAGCAGTACTTC
>TRBV7-9|TRBJ1-4|many|-
CASSSILDSLGATNEKLFF
TGTGCCAGCAGCTCGATCCTCGACAGCCTAGGTGCAACTAATGAAAAACTGTTTTTT
>TRBV12-3/TRBV12-4|TRBJ2-1|-|TRBD2
CASRTSGAEQFF
TGTGCCAGCAGAACTAGCGGGGCTGAGCAGTTCTTC
>TRBV3-1|TRBJ2-1|-|-
CASSQDISGLGVRNEQFF
TGTGCCAGCAGCCAAGATATTTCCGGGCTGGGAGTTCGCAATGAGCAGTTCTTC
>TRBV6-4|TRBJ2-2|many|-
CASIEVVSVTGELFF
TGTGCCAGCATTGAAGTAGTTTCGGTCACCGGGGAGCTGTTTTTT
>TRBV6-5|TRBJ1-1|few|-
CASNRQATLNTEAFF
TGTGCCAGTAATAGACAGGCCACTTTGAACACTGAAGCTTTCTTT
>TRBV18|TRBJ1-3|few|-
CASSPPNSSGNTIYF
TGTGCCAGCTCACCACCCAATTCCTCTGGAAACACCATATATTTT
>TRBV18|TRBJ1-3|many|-
CASSPSHGEFSGNTIYF
TGTGCCAGCTCACCAAGCCACGGGGAATTCTCTGGAAACACCATATATTTT
>TRBV5-6|TRBJ2-4|many|TRBD1
CASRLGQGDIQYF
TGTGCCAGCAGGTTGGGACAGGGTGACATTCAGTACTTC
>TRBV12-3/TRBV12-4|TRBJ2-1|few|-
CASSLQPGDNEQFF
TGTGCCAGCAGTTTACAACCGGGGGACAATGAGCAGTTCTTC
>TRBV7-2|TRBJ2-3|many|-
CASSLVEGLTDTQYF
TGTGCCAGCAGCTTAGTAGAGGGACTTACAGATACGCAGTATTTT
>TRBV5-1|TRBJ2-3|-|TRBD2
CASSRLAGSDTQYF
TGCGCCAGCTCCCGACTAGCGGGGTCTGATACGCAGTATTTT
>TRBV5-1|TRBJ2-1|many|TRBD2
CASSFYSGGALNEQFF
TGCGCCAGCAGCTTCTATAGCGGGGGGGCCTTGAATGAGCAGTTCTTC
>TRBV25-1|TRBJ2-7|few|TRBD1
CASSGDSQLYEQYF
TGTGCCAGCAGCGGGGACAGTCAACTCTACGAGCAGTACTTC
>TRBV20-1|TRBJ2-7|few|TRBD1
CSAKEIGTGGHEQYF
TGCAGTGCTAAGGAAATCGGGACAGGGGGTCACGAGCAGTACTTC
>TRBV4-2|TRBJ2-3|many|TRBD2
CASSQDYGGGSTDTQYF
TGTGCCAGCAGCCAAGATTATGGGGGGGGGAGCACAGATACGCAGTATTTT
>TRBV12-5|TRBJ1-2|many|TRBD1
CASGLVVGTGSLNFYGYTF
TGTGCTAGTGGTTTGGTAGTCGGGACAGGGTCGTTGAATTTCTATGGCTACACCTTC
>TRBV19|TRBJ2-1|-|TRBD1
CASKNRGYNEQFF
TGTGCCAGTAAGAACAGGGGTTACAATGAGCAGTTCTTC
>TRBV7-6|TRBJ2-3|few|TRBD2
CASSLAWTSGTDTQYF
TGTGCCAGCAGCTTAGCTTGGACTAGCGGCACAGATACGCAGTATTTT
>TRBV6-5|TRBJ2-2|-|-
CAARQEYTGELFF
TGTGCCGCAAGACAGGAATACACCGGGGAGCTGTTTTTT
>TRBV9|TRBJ2-1|-|TRBD2
CASSRGSTSGDNQFF
TGTGCCAGCAGCCGGGGATCAACTAGCGGGGATAATCAGTTCTTC
>TRBV7-2|TRBJ2-7|many|TRBD1
CASSFGTGAYEQYF
TGTGCCAGCAGCTTCGGGACAGGGGCCTACGAGCAGTACTTC
>TRBV29-1|TRBJ1-1|few|TRBD1
CSARGQENTEAFF
TGCAGCGCTAGGGGACAGGAGAACACTGAAGCTTTCTTT
>TRBV13|TRBJ2-4|-|TRBD2
CASSSKAGGRNIQYF
TGTGCCAGCAGCTCGAAAGCGGGGGGGCGGAACATTCAGTACTTC
>TRBV12-3/TRBV12-4|TRBJ2-5|-|-
CASSGGSETQYF
TGTGCCAGCAGTGGGGGGTCGGAGACCCAGTACTTC
>TRBV18|TRBJ1-1|few|TRBD1
CASSPRDRNTEAFF
TGTGCCAGCTCACCACGGGACAGAAACACTGAAGCTTTCTTT
>TRBV5-1|TRBJ1-6|many|-
CASSFDGNSPLHF
TGCGCCAGCAGCTTCGATGGGAATTCACCCCTCCACTTT
>TRBV7-8|TRBJ2-5|many|-
CASSGETQYF
TGTGCCAGCAGCGGGGAGACCCAGTACTTC
>TRBV7-9|TRBJ2-4|few|TRBD1
CASSLDPDRGNIQYF
TGTGCCAGCAGCTTAGACCCCGACAGGGGAAACATTCAGTACTTC
>TRBV20-1|TRBJ2-7|-|-
CSARRGPISYEQYF
TGCAGTGCTAGACGCGGACCGATCTCCTACGAGCAGTACTTC
>TRBV5-1|TRBJ1-1|few|-
CASSSDGGARTEAFF
TGCGCCAGCAGCTCGGACGGGGGCGCACGCACTGAAGCTTTCTTT
>TRBV18|TRBJ1-2|many|TRBD1
CASSAGTGGGYTF
TGTGCCAGCTCAGCCGGGACAGGGGGTGGCTACACCTTC
>TRBV6-5|TRBJ2-7|few|-
CASMKGSSYGQYF
TGTGCCAGCATGAAGGGGAGCTCCTACGGGCAGTACTTC
>TRBV6-1|TRBJ2-5|-|-
CAGAGEAQETQYF
TGTGCCGGGGCCGGTGAGGCACAAGAGACCCAGTACTTC
>TRBV20-1|TRBJ1-5|few|-
CSASGGQLAHQPQHF
TGCAGTGCTAGTGGCGGGCAGCTAGCCCATCAGCCCCAGCATTTT
>TRBV5-1|TRBJ2-7|few|TRBD2
CASSTSSGGDYEQYF
TGCGCCAGCAGCACCTCTAGCGGGGGGGACTACGAGCAGTACTTC
>TRBV5-1|TRBJ1-2|-|-
CASSFSGHYNYGYTF
TGCGCCAGCAGCTTCTCAGGCCATTATAACTATGGCTACACCTTC
>TRBV11-2|TRBJ2-1|many|TRBD2
CASSLASGGAGEQFF
TGTGCCAGCAGCTTAGCTAGCGGGGGGGCCGGTGAGCAGTTCTTC
>TRBV6-6|TRBJ1-2|-|-
CASSYSQDSYGYTF
TGTGCCAGCAGTTACTCTCAGGACAGCTATGGCTACACCTTC
>TRBV7-2|TRBJ2-7|many|-
CASSPGPGSYEQYF
TGTGCCAGCAGCCCGGGACCCGGCTCCTACGAGCAGTACTTC